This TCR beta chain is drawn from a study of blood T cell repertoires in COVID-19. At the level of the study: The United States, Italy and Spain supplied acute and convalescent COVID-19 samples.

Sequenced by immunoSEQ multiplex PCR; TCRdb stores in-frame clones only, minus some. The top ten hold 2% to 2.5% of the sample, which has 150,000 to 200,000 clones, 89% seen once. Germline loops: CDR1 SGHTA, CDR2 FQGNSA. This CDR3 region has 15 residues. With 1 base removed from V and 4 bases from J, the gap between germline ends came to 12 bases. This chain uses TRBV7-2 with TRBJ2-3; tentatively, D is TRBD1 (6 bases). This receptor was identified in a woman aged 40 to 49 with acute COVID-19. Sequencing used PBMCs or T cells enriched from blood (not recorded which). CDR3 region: CASSLGPPGADTQYF. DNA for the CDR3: TGTGCCAGCAGCTTAGGTCCCCCAGGGGCAGATACGCAGTATTTT.